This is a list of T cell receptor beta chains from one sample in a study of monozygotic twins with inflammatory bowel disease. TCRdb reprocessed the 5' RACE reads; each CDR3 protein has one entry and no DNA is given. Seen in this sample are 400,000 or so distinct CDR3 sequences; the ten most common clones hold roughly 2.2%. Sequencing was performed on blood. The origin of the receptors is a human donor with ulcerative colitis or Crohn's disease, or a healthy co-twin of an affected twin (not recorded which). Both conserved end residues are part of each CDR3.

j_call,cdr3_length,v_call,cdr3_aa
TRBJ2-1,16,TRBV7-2,CASSPRASGTYNEQFF
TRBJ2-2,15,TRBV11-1,CASSRRQGYTGELFF
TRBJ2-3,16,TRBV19,CASSIGAGGNTDTQYF
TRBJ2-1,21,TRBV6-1,CASSEAFGGLAGGSSYNEQFF
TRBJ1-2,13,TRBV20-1,CAYLSGYNYGYTF
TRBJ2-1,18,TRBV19,CASSPYREGLADYNEQFF
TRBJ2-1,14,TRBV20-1,CSARLAGGVGEQFF
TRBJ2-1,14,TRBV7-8,CASSLVQDRFEQFF
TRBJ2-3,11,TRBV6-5,CASTGTDTQYF
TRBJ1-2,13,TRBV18,CASSPRAGDGYTF
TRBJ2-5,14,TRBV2,CASSDSRGQETQYF
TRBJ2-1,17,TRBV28,CASSLGGAIDSYNEQFF
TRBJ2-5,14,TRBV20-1,CSYRPGQGLETQYF
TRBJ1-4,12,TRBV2,CASRSGNEKLFF
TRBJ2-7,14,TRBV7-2,CASSDLAGLYEQYF
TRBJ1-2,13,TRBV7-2,CASSFDRSYGYTF
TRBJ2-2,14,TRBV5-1,CASSLGTVVGELFF
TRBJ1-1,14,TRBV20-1,CSARDPGHPSEAFF
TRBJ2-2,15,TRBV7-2,CASSLVGGGTGELFF
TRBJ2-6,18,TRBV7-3,CASSPIRDATSGANVLTF
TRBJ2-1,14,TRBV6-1,CASSALRQGNEQFF
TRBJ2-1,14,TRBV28,CASSPRAFNNEQFF
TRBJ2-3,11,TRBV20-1,CSAGGPGTQYF
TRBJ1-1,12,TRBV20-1,CSARAGGKEAFF
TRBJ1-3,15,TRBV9,CAGSLEEVSGNTIYF
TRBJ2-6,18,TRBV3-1,CASSRTGRTPSGANVLTF
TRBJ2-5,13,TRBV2,CASYWDRGETQYF